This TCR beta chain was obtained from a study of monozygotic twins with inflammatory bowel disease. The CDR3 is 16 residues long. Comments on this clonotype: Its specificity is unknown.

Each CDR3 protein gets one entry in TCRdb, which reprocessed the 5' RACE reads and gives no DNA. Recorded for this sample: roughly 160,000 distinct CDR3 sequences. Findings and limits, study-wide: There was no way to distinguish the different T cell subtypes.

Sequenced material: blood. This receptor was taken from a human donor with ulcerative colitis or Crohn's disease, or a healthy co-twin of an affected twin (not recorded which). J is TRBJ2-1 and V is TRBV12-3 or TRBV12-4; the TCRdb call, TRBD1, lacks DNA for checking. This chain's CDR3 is CASRRVWGQGAEEQFF.